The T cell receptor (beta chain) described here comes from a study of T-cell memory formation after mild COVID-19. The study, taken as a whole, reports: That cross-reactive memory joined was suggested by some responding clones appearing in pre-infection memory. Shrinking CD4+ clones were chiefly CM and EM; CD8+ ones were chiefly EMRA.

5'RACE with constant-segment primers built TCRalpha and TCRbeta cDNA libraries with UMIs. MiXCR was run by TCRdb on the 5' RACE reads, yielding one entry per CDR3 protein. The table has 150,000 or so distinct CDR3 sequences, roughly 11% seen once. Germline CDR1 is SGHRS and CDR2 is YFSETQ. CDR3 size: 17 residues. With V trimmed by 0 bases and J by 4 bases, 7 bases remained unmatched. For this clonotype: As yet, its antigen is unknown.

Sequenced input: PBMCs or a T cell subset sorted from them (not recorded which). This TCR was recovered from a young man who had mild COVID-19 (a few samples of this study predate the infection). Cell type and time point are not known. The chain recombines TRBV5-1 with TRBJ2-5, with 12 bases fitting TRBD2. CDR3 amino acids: CASSLGLAGAERETQYF. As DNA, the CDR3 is TGCGCCAGCAGCTTGGGACTAGCGGGGGCGGAAAGAGAGACCCAGTACTTC.